Described below is a single T cell receptor (beta chain) sequence and its context. The method was immunoSEQ multiplex PCR; TCRdb's version includes in-frame clones alone and lacks a portion of them. The sample contains about 58,000 clones, about nine tenths of which appear only once. Germline loops: CDR1 SGHTA, CDR2 FQGNSA. The CDR3 loop spans 14 amino acids. The V and J ends lost 1 base and 12 bases, in that order; junction bases with no gene match: 11. The entry originates in a study of technical replicates of blood from several donors. Sequencing input: PBMCs. The gene calls are TRBV7-2 and TRBJ2-7, with 8 nucleotides matching TRBD2. The TCR sequence derives from a human donor in good health. Some clones in this sample may be carry-over from other donors' samples. CDR3 amino acids: CASSLGLAGPLWYF. The CDR3 coding sequence is TGTGCCAGCAGCTTAGGGCTAGCGGGCCCCTTATGGTACTTC.